The rows below give T cell receptor beta chains drawn from one sample of a study of blood T cell repertoires in COVID-19. TCRdb's copy holds only in-frame clones and misses some; the assay was immunoSEQ multiplex PCR. This sample yields 250,000 to 350,000 clones, of which 80% to 90% are seen a single time; approximately 9% belongs to the top ten. Sequencing was done on a sample of PBMCs or T cells enriched from blood (not recorded which). These TCRs come from a young woman who had recovered from COVID-19. The CDR3 runs from the conserved cysteine through the conserved F or W. D genes are given only for firm matches. Rows may omit the clone size; those that give it use once, few, many or a size class.

size,V,D,J,DNA,CDR3
-,TRBV28,TRBD1,TRBJ1-5,TGTGCCAGCAGCTCGGGACAGGGAAAGGACCAGCCCCAGCATTTT,CASSSGQGKDQPQHF
-,TRBV12-3/TRBV12-4,-,TRBJ1-4,TGTGCCAGCAGTTGGACACGTGAAAAACTGTTTTTT,CASSWTREKLFF
-,TRBV30,-,TRBJ2-5,TGTGCCTGGAGTGGAACAGGAATTCTGGAGACCCAGTACTTC,CAWSGTGILETQYF
-,TRBV13,TRBD2,TRBJ2-1,TGTGCCAGCAGCTTAAAACTAGCGTCACTTGGGGGGCAGTTCTTC,CASSLKLASLGGQFF
once,TRBV5-1,TRBD1,TRBJ1-2,TGCGCCAGCAGGCCCGGGACAGGGTCCTTAGGAGACTATGGCTACACCTTC,CASRPGTGSLGDYGYTF
-,TRBV5-1,-,TRBJ1-2,TGCGCCAGCAGCTTGGAAACACAAAACTATGGCTACACCTTC,CASSLETQNYGYTF
-,TRBV9,TRBD1,TRBJ1-1,TGTGCCAGCAGCGTAGGCCCTCATCCCGACAGGGGCGAAGACACTGAAGCTTTCTTT,CASSVGPHPDRGEDTEAFF
-,TRBV5-5,-,TRBJ1-1,TGTGCCAGCAGCCTGTTAATTAGCTCCACTGAAGCTTTCTTT,CASSLLISSTEAFF
once,TRBV4-1,-,TRBJ2-3,TGCGCCAGCAGCCTCGTCGGACTCACCCAAGTAACAGATACGCAGTATTTT,CASSLVGLTQVTDTQYF
-,TRBV7-8,TRBD1,TRBJ1-2,TGTGCCAGCAGCTACGTGACAGGGCTTTTCGACTATGGCTACACCTTC,CASSYVTGLFDYGYTF
-,TRBV19,-,TRBJ1-5,TGTGCCAGTAGTATGGAGAGAAGGCAGCCCCAGCATTTT,CASSMERRQPQHF
-,TRBV5-5,TRBD1,TRBJ2-7,TGTGCCAGCAGCTCCCGGGACAGGGGTCGCTCCTACGAGCAGTACTTC,CASSSRDRGRSYEQYF
-,TRBV7-8,TRBD2,TRBJ2-7,TGTGCCAGCAGCCTGGGACTAGCGTTAACCTACGAGCAGTACTTC,CASSLGLALTYEQYF
-,TRBV6-6,-,TRBJ2-1,TGTGCCAGCAGTTATATCGGGGGGCAGAATGAGCAGTTCTTC,CASSYIGGQNEQFF
-,TRBV11-2,-,TRBJ2-3,TGTGCCAGCAGCCGTCGGGCAGATACGCAGTATTTT,CASSRRADTQYF
-,TRBV7-2,-,TRBJ1-1,TGTGCCAGCAGCACCTACAGGGCTAATGAAGCTTTCTTT,CASSTYRANEAFF
-,TRBV28,-,TRBJ2-5,TGTGCCAGCAGTATTACGGTAATTTCCCAAGAGACCCAGTACTTC,CASSITVISQETQYF
-,TRBV19,-,TRBJ1-2,TGTGCCAGTAGTATGGGGAACAGGGCTGGGCATGGCTACACCTTC,CASSMGNRAGHGYTF
few,TRBV5-1,-,TRBJ2-5,TGCGCCAGCAGCTTGTTACGGGGGGCTGGGGAGACCCAGTACTTC,CASSLLRGAGETQYF
-,TRBV11-2,-,TRBJ2-2,TGTGCCAGCAGCCCCCCTCTCCGCGACACCGGGGAGCTGTTTTTT,CASSPPLRDTGELFF
-,TRBV24-1,-,TRBJ2-7,TGTGCCACCAGTGATTTCGGGGATTCCCACGAGCAGTACTTC,CATSDFGDSHEQYF
few,TRBV7-2,-,TRBJ1-5,TGTGCCAGCAGCTTAGATCTAAATCAGCCCCAGCATTTT,CASSLDLNQPQHF
-,TRBV6-5,TRBD1,TRBJ2-7,TGTGCCAGCAGTTACCAGGGACAGGGTCGCGAGCAGTACTTC,CASSYQGQGREQYF
-,TRBV19,TRBD2,TRBJ2-2,TGTGCCAGTAGTACCACGGGGGGGGTCACCGGGGAGCTGTTTTTT,CASSTTGGVTGELFF
-,TRBV6-2/TRBV6-3,TRBD1,TRBJ2-1,TGTGCCAGCAGTTCAATCGGACAGGGGTTTGGTGAGCAGTTCTTC,CASSSIGQGFGEQFF
-,TRBV6-1,-,TRBJ2-5,TGTGCCAGCAGTGAATCCACAGGGTTCCAAGAGACCCAGTACTTC,CASSESTGFQETQYF
-,TRBV6-5,-,TRBJ1-4,TGTGCCAGCAGTTCCCTCGGGACCGGGGGGCGTGAAAAACTGTTTTTT,CASSSLGTGGREKLFF
once,TRBV19,TRBD1,TRBJ1-1,TGTGCCAGTAGTATTTACCCCGGACAGGCCATACCCTCTGAAGCTTTCTTT,CASSIYPGQAIPSEAFF
-,TRBV6-5,-,TRBJ2-1,TGTGCCAGCAGGCTGGGGCCGACAACCTACAATGAGCAGTTCTTC,CASRLGPTTYNEQFF
-,TRBV27,TRBD2,TRBJ2-7,TGTGCCAGCAGTTCTTTATCGGCGGGAGGGTTCTACGAGCAGTACTTC,CASSSLSAGGFYEQYF
-,TRBV11-1,TRBD2,TRBJ2-3,TGTGCCAGCAGCTTCTTAGCGGGAGAGGCAGATACGCAGTATTTT,CASSFLAGEADTQYF
many,TRBV27,-,TRBJ2-1,TGTGCCAGCAGGAAGGGGTACCCCGGGAATGAGCAGTTCTTC,CASRKGYPGNEQFF
-,TRBV9,-,TRBJ1-3,TGTGCCAGCAGCCCCCGGGTTAGCTCTGGAAACACCATATATTTT,CASSPRVSSGNTIYF
-,TRBV27,TRBD2,TRBJ2-1,TGTGCCAGCAGTATCACTAGCGGGGGTCCCCCGTACAATGAGCAGTTCTTC,CASSITSGGPPYNEQFF
-,TRBV27,-,TRBJ1-2,TGTGCCAGCACGGGGGATCAACGTGGCTACACCTTC,CASTGDQRGYTF
-,TRBV19,-,TRBJ1-4,TGTGCCAGTAGTTTACAGGCTACTAATAATGAAAAACTGTTTTTT,CASSLQATNNEKLFF
once,TRBV5-1,TRBD2,TRBJ2-3,TGCGCCAGCAGCTTGGCGTTAGCGGGGGGCCCTAGCACAGATACGCAGTATTTT,CASSLALAGGPSTDTQYF
-,TRBV19,TRBD2,TRBJ2-3,TGTGCCACCAGTCCGGGGTTGGGGGGGGATACGCAGTATTTT,CATSPGLGGDTQYF
-,TRBV5-1,-,TRBJ2-3,TGCGCCAGCAGCTTGAGGTCGAAGGGGGATACGCAGTATTTT,CASSLRSKGDTQYF
-,TRBV29-1,-,TRBJ1-4,TGCAGCGTTATGGAGACCTCCCATGAAAAACTGTTTTTT,CSVMETSHEKLFF
-,TRBV7-9,TRBD2,TRBJ2-1,TGTGCCAGCAGCAACATAGGACTAGCGGGAAGCCACAATGAGCAGTTCTTC,CASSNIGLAGSHNEQFF
-,TRBV28,-,TRBJ1-4,TGTGCCAGCAGGCAGGGTTATGAAAAACTGTTTTTT,CASRQGYEKLFF
-,TRBV6-2/TRBV6-3,-,TRBJ1-1,TGTGCCAGCAGTAGACCTAGAGCCGCTGAAGCTTTCTTT,CASSRPRAAEAFF
-,TRBV2,TRBD1,TRBJ2-4,TGTGCCAGCATTATTGGGACAGGGAACATTCAGTACTTC,CASIIGTGNIQYF